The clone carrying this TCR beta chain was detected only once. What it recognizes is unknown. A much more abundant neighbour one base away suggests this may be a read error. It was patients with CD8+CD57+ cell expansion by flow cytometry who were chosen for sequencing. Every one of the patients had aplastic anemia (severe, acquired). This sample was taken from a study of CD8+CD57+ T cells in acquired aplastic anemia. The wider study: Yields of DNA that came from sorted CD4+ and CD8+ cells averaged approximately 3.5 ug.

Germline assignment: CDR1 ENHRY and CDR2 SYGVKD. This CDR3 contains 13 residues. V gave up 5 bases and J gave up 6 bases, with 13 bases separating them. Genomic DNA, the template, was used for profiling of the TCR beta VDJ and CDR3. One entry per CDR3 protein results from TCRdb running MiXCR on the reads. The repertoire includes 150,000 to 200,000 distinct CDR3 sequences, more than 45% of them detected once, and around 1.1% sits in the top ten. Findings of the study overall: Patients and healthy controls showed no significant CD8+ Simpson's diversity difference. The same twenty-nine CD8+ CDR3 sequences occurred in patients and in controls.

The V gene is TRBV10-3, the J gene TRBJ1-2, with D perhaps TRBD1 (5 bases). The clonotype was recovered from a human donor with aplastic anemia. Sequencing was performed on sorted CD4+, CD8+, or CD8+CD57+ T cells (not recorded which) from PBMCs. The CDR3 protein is CAISFAGRNGYTF. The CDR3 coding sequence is TGTGCCATCAGTTTCGCGGGGCGAAATGGCTACACCTTC.